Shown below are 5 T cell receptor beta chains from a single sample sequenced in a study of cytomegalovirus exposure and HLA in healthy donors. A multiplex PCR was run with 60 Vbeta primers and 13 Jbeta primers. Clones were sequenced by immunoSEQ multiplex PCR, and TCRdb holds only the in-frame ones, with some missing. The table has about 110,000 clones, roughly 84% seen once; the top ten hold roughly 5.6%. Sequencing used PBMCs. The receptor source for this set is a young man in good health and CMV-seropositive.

CDR3 sequence: CASSLGRTVNTEAFF. The CDR3 DNA follows: TGTGCCAGCAGCTTAGGGCGGACAGTAAACACTGAAGCTTTCTTT. The rearrangement links TRBV7-9 to TRBJ1-1; the D gene is possibly TRBD1 (6 bases). The CDR3 is 15 residues long. V was pared by 1 base and J by 2 bases, with 11 bases between. From germline, CDR1 is SEHNR and CDR2 FQNEAQ (reference sequence).

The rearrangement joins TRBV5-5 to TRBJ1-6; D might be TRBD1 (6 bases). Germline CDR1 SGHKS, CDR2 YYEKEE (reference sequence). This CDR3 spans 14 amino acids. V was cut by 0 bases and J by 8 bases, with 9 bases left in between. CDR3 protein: CASSLGGGDSPLHF. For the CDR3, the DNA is TGTGCCAGCAGCTTGGGGGGGGGCGATTCACCCCTCCACTTT.

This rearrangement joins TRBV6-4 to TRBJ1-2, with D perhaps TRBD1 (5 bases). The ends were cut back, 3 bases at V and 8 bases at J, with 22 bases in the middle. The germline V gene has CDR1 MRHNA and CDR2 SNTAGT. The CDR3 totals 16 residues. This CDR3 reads CASSEIWGREVGGYTF. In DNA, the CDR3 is TGTGCCAGCAGTGAAATCTGGGGCAGGGAAGTAGGCGGCTACACCTTC.

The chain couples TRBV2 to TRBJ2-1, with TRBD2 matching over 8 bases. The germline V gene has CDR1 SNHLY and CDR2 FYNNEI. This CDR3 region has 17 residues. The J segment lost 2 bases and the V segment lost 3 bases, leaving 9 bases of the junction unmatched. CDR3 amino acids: CASSEIARGGTYNEQFF. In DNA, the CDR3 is TGTGCCAGCAGTGAGATTGCACGGGGGGGGACCTACAATGAGCAGTTCTTC.

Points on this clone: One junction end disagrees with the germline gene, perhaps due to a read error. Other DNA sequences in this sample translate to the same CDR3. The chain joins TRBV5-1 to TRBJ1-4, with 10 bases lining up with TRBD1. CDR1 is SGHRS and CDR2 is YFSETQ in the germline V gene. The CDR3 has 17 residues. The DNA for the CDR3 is TGCGCCAGCAGCTTGGGGAGACAGGGGGCCGTTGGTGAAAAACTGTTTTTC. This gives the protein CASSLGRQGAVGEKLFF. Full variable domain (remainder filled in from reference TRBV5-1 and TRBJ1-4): KAGVTQTPRYLIKTRGQQVTLSCSPISGHRSVSWYQQTPGQGLQFLFEYFSETQRNKGNFPGRFSGRQFSNSRSEMNVSTLELGDSALYLCASSLGRQGAVGEKLFFGSGTQLSVL.